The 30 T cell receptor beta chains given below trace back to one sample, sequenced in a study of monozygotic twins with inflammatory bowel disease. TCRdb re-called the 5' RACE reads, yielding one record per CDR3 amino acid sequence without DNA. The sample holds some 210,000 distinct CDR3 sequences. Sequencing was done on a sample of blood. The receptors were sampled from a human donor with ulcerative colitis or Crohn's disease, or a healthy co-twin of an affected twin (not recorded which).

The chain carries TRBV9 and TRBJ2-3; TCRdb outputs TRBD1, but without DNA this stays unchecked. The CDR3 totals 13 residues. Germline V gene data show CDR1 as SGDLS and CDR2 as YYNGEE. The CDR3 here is CASSPGHGGTQYF.

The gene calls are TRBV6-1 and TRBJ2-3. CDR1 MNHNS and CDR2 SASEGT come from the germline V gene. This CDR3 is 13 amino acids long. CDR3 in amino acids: CASSEDRVDTQYF.

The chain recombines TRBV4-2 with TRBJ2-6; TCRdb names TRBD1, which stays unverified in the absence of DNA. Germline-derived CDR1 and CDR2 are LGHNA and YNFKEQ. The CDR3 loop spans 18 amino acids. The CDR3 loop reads CASSQDPTGLSGANVLTF.

This chain's CDR3 is CASSLLSQGDYEQYF. The chain has TRBV7-8 and TRBJ2-7. The CDR3 contains 15 residues. Germline CDR1 is SGHVS and CDR2 is FQNEAQ.

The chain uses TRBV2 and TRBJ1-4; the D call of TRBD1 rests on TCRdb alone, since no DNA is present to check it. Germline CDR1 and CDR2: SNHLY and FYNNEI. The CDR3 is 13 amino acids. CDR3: CASTGEANEKLFF. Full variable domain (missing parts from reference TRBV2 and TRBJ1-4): EPEVTQTPSHQVTQMGQEVILRCVPISNHLYFYWYRQILGQKVEFLVSFYNNEISEKSEIFDDQFSVERPDGSNFTLKIRSTKLEDSAMYFCASTGEANEKLFFGSGTQLSVL.

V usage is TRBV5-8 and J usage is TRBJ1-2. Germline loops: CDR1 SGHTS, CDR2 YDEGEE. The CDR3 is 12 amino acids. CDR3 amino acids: CASTAGPLSYTF.

The CDR3 loop reads CASSPGPNANYGYTF. This chain uses TRBV18 with TRBJ1-2. The length of the CDR3 is 15 residues. Germline V gene data show CDR1 as KGHSH and CDR2 as LQKENI.

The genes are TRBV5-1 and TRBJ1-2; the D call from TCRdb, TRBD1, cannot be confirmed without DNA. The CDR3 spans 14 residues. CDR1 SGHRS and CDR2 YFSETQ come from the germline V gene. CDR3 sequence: CASSPGTDNYGYTF.

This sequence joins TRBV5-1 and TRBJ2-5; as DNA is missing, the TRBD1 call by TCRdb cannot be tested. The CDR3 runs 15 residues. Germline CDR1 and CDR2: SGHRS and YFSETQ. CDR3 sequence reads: CASSWATGYQETQYF.

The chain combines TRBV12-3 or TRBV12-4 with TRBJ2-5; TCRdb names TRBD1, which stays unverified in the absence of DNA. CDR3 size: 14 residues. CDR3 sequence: CASSLVGGRGTQYF.

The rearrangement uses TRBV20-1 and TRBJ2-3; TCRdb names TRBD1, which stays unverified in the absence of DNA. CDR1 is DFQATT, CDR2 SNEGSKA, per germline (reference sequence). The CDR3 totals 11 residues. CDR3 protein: CSSGGTDTQYF.

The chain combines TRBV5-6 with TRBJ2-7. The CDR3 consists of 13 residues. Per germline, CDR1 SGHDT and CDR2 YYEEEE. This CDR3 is CASSLGARYEQYF. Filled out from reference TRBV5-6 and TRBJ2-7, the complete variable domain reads DAGVTQSPTHLIKTRGQQVTLRCSPKSGHDTVSWYQQALGQGPQFIFQYYEEEERQRGNFPDRFSGHQFPNYSSELNVNALLLGDSALYLCASSLGARYEQYFGPGTRLTVT.

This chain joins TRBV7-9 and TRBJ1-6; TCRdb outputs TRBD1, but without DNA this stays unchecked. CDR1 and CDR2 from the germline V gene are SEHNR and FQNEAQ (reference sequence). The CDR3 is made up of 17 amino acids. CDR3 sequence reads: CASSPQRGDRVNSPLHF.

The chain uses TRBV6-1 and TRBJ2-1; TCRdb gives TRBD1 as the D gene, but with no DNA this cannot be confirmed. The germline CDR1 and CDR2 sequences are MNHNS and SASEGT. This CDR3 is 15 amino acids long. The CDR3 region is CASSVDRETYNEQFF.

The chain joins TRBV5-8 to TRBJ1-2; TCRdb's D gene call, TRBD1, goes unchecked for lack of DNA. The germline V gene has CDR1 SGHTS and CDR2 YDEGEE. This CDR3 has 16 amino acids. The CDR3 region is CASSLEYSGGYYGYTF.

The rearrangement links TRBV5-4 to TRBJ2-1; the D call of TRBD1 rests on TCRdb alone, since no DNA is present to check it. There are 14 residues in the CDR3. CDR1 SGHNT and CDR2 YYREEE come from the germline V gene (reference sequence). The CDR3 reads CASSRRDRSHEQFF.

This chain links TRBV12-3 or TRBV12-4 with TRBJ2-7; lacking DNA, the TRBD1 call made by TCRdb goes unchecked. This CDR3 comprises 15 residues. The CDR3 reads CASSFGGAISYEQYF.

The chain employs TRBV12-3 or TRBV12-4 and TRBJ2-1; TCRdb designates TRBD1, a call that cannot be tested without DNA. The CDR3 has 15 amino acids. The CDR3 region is CASRQQGAGYNEQFF.

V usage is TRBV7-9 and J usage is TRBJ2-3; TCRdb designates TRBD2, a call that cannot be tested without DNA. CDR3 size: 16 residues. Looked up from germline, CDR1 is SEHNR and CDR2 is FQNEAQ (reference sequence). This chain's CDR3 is CASSAGSGANPDTQYF.

The CDR3 reads CASESGENTEAFF. The V gene is TRBV7-9, the J gene TRBJ1-1. This CDR3 comprises 13 residues. Per germline, CDR1 SEHNR and CDR2 FQNEAQ (reference sequence).

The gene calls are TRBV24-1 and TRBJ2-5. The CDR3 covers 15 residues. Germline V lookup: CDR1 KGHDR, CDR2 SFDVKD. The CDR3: CATSDFSGYQETQYF.

Here the CDR3 reads CASSSWAVNTEAFF. The rearrangement links TRBV11-2 to TRBJ1-1; TCRdb's D call of TRBD1 is untestable without DNA. Germline-derived CDR1 and CDR2 are SGHAT and FQNNGV. The CDR3 has 14 residues. Drawing the rest from reference TRBV11-2 and TRBJ1-1, the complete variable domain is EAGVAQSPRYKIIEKRQSVAFWCNPISGHATLYWYQQILGQGPKLLIQFQNNGVVDDSQLPKDRFSAERLKGVDSTLKIQPAKLEDSAVYLCASSSWAVNTEAFFGQGTRLTVV.

This chain's CDR3 is CATTSGSADTQYF. This sequence joins TRBV10-3 and TRBJ2-3; the TRBD2 assignment by TCRdb is unverifiable without DNA. The CDR3 totals 13 residues. Germline CDR1 reads ENHRY; CDR2 reads SYGVKD.

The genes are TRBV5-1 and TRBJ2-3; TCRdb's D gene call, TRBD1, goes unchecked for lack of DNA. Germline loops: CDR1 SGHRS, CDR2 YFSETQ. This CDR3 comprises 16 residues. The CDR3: CASSLGHRGGVDTQYF.

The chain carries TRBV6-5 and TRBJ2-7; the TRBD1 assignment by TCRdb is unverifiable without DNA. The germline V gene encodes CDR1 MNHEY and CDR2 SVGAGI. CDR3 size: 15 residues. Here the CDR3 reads CASSYGAISPYEQYF.

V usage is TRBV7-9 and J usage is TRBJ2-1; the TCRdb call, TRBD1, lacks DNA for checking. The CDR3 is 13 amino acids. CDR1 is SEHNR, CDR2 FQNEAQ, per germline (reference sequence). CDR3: CASSLIAGDEQFF.

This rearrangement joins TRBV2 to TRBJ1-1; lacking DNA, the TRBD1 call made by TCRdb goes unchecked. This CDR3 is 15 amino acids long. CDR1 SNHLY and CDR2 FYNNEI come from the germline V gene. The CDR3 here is CASRTAGTGNTEAFF.

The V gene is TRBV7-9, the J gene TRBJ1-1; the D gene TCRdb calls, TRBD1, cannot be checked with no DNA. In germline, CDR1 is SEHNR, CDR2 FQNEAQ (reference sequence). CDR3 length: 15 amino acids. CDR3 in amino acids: CASSLAPRGNTEAFF.

The CDR3 is CASRSQATNEKLFF. This chain uses TRBV19 with TRBJ1-4. This CDR3 is built from 14 residues. Germline assignment: CDR1 LNHDA and CDR2 SQIVND (reference sequence). Using reference TRBV19 and TRBJ1-4 for the parts outside the CDR3, the full variable domain is DGGITQSPKYLFRKEGQNVTLSCEQNLNHDAMYWYRQDPGQGLRLIYYSQIVNDFQKGDIAEGYSVSREKKESFPLTVTSAQKNPTAFYLCASRSQATNEKLFFGSGTQLSVL.

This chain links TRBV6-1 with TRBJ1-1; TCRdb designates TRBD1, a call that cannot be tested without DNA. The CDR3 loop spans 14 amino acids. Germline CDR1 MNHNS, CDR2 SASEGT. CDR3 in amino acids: CASSDRQGFTEAFF.